This TCR beta chain originates from a study of T cell clonotyping in hematopoietic cell transplantation. This clone was recorded once. Its specificity is unknown. Germline CDR1 LNHDA, CDR2 SQIVND (reference sequence). V shed 6 bases and J shed 6 bases, with 21 bases lying between them. The CDR3 sequence is 16 residues long. Study-level findings and limits: Recipient TCR diversity dropped after transplant; expanded clonotypes rose from day 30 to 180. Higher Inverse Simpson Index values in graft donor and pretransplant recipient predicted broader posttransplant TCR diversity. CD4 and CD8 repertoire contributions could not be separated without sorting. At the given depth, recipient repertoires were over 97% de novo clonotypes.

TCRdb's copy holds only in-frame clones and misses some; the assay was immunoSEQ multiplex PCR. The table includes approximately 30,000 clones, 90% to 97% detected once. The sample was peripheral blood mononuclear cells. This chain links TRBV19 with TRBJ1-5; TRBD1 might be the D (5 bases). The receptor was isolated from a man aged 45-65 years in good health. Some clones in this sample may be carry-over from other donors' samples. CDR3 in DNA: TGTGCCAGTAGCACCACCTGGGACCTAGGAAGTCAGCCCCAGCATTTT. Residues: CASSTTWDLGSQPQHF.